This T cell receptor beta chain was identified in a study of radiotherapy plus CTLA-4 blockade in lung cancer. V lost 5 bases to trimming and J lost 6 bases; unmatched junction nucleotides: 13. The germline gives CDR1 SGHTA, CDR2 FQGNSA. CDR3 length: 15 residues. Sequencing used immunoSEQ multiplex PCR; TCRdb keeps in-frame clones, though not all of them. This table has roughly 80,000 clones, around 74% appearing once. Sequencing was performed on peripheral blood, taken from a patient treated with radiotherapy plus ipilimumab. The V gene is TRBV7-2, the J gene TRBJ2-7, with 7 bases that match TRBD1. The receptor comes from a human donor with non-small cell lung cancer whose response to radiotherapy plus ipilimumab could not be evaluated. The CDR3 bases are TGTGCCAGCAGCCAGCAGACAGGGAGTCCGGGCGAGCAGTACTTC. Its translation is CASSQQTGSPGEQYF.